Below, 16 T cell receptor beta chains from the same sample are listed, as sequenced in a study of blood T cell repertoires in COVID-19. Data came from immunoSEQ multiplex PCR; TCRdb stores just in-frame clones and leaves some out. The data hold about 75,000 clones, with 90% observed a single time. Sequencing used peripheral blood. The receptors here all came from a human donor in a cohort sampled during active COVID-19.

The chain links TRBV11-2 to TRBJ2-6; D uncertain. The germline V gene encodes CDR1 SGHAT and CDR2 FQNNGV. The CDR3 runs 16 residues. V was pared by 0 bases and J by 0 bases, with 6 bases between. The CDR3 sequence: CASSLEAGSGANVLTF. Here the CDR3 DNA reads TGTGCCAGCAGCTTAGAGGCTGGCTCTGGGGCCAACGTCCTGACTTTC.

The rearrangement links TRBV7-9 to TRBJ1-1; D may be TRBD1 (6 bases). The germline CDR1 and CDR2 sequences are SEHNR and FQNEAQ (reference sequence). The ends were cut back, 5 bases at V and 3 bases at J, with 13 bases in the middle. The CDR3 length is 14 residues. The CDR3 protein is CASSARDIDTEAFF. For the CDR3, the DNA is TGTGCCAGCAGCGCCCGGGACATAGACACTGAAGCTTTCTTT.

The V and J genes are TRBV7-2 and TRBJ2-7, with D possibly matching TRBD1 (6 bases). CDR1 and CDR2 (germline): SGHTA, FQGNSA. This CDR3 spans 14 amino acids. Trimming removed 1 base from V and 4 bases from J, with 11 bases in between. DNA for the CDR3: TGTGCCAGCAGCTTAGTACAGGGTGTTTACGAGCAGTACTTC. This encodes CASSLVQGVYEQYF.

The genes are TRBV7-2 and TRBJ2-3, with 8 bases lining up with TRBD2. Germline CDR1 SGHTA, CDR2 FQGNSA. The length of the CDR3 is 17 residues. J lost 2 bases, V lost 1 base, and 8 bases had no gene match. CDR3 amino acids: CASSLGGGGGNTDTQYF. CDR3 DNA: TGTGCCAGCAGCTTAGGTGGCGGCGGGGGGAACACAGATACGCAGTATTTT.

The chain carries TRBV4-2 and TRBJ2-7, with D perhaps TRBD2 (5 bases). Between the trimmed V and J ends, which lost 0 bases and 3 bases, there was a span of 15 bases. Germline CDR1 reads LGHNA; CDR2 reads YNFKEQ. The CDR3 consists of 16 residues. The CDR3 region is CASSQDARGFGYEQYF. DNA for the CDR3: TGTGCCAGCAGCCAAGATGCCCGAGGGTTCGGCTACGAGCAGTACTTC.

Comments on this clone: This likely comes from a read error, as the CDR3 has no conserved phenylalanine or tryptophan at its end. The CDR3 region has the DNA TGTGCCAGCAGCTTGGGATCAGGGGGCCGGGTGTATCAGCCCCAGCATCTT. Translating gives CASSLGSGGRVYQPQHL. The V and J genes are TRBV5-8 and TRBJ1-5, with TRBD1 matching over 8 bases. The V gene end was trimmed by 0 bases and the J gene end by 5 bases; junction bases not matched to a gene: 10. Germline CDR1 is SGHTS and CDR2 is YDEGEE. The CDR3 consists of 17 residues.

The chain uses TRBV4-1 and TRBJ1-6, with 9 bases aligning to TRBD1. The CDR3 runs to 13 residues. Germline CDR1 MGHRA, CDR2 YSYEKL. With 8 bases clipped from V and 9 bases from J, the junction kept 5 bases outside the gene matches. In DNA, the CDR3 is TGCGCCAGCCAAGGGGACAGGGCTTCACCCCTCCACTTT. Its translation is CASQGDRASPLHF.

This chain links TRBV27 with TRBJ2-1; possible D gene TRBD2, 6 bases. V shed 2 bases and J shed 9 bases, with 17 bases lying between them. Germline V gene data show CDR1 as MNHEY and CDR2 as SMNVEV (reference sequence). The CDR3 runs 15 residues. CDR3 nucleotides: TGTGCCAGCAGTTTAGGGGGGTGGTGGGCAGGTGAGCAGTTCTTC. Amino acid sequence: CASSLGGWWAGEQFF.

Here the CDR3 reads CASSVRGATNEKLFF. The CDR3 nucleotides read TGTGCCAGCAGCGTCCGAGGTGCAACTAATGAAAAACTGTTTTTT. The rearrangement links TRBV9 to TRBJ1-4; D unclear. The CDR3 totals 15 residues. The ends were cut back, 2 bases at V and 0 bases at J, with 8 bases in the middle. CDR1 SGDLS and CDR2 YYNGEE come from the germline V gene.

J is TRBJ1-2 and V is TRBV11-2; maybe TRBD1 (5 bases). The CDR3 has 14 amino acids. Germline V lookup: CDR1 SGHAT, CDR2 FQNNGV. Trimming pared 0 bases from V and 7 bases from J, leaving 12 bases between. CDR3 sequence (DNA): TGTGCCAGCAGCTTAGATTTATCAGGGCTTGGCTACACCTTC. Protein: CASSLDLSGLGYTF.

The chain is built from TRBV6-5 and TRBJ1-2, with 7 bases lining up with TRBD1. V shed 8 bases and J 6 bases; nucleotides not matched to a gene: 15. CDR1 is MNHEY and CDR2 is SVGAGI in the germline V gene. The CDR3 sequence is 15 residues long. The CDR3 loop is CASAGPGQLINGYTF. In nucleotides, the CDR3 is TGTGCCAGCGCCGGCCCGGGACAGCTCATCAATGGCTACACCTTC.

The chain joins TRBV7-2 to TRBJ2-2, with 8 bases identical to TRBD1. The germline gives CDR1 SGHTA, CDR2 FQGNSA. V dropped 5 bases and J dropped 6; count of bases not matched to a gene: 14. The CDR3 has 17 amino acids. CDR3 sequence (DNA): TGTGCCAGCAGCCATGACAGGGGTGGTGATGAGGCCGGGGAGCTGTTTTTT. Protein sequence: CASSHDRGGDEAGELFF.

V is TRBV21-1 and J is TRBJ2-3; the DNA was not compared with TRBD2, the D call given in the table. TRBV21-1 is a pseudogene. The CDR3 length is 13 residues. The CDR3 here is CARTSGRTDTQYF. CDR3 nucleotides: TGTGCCAGGACTAGCGGGAGGACAGATACGCAGTATTTT.

The rearrangement joins TRBV4-1 to TRBJ2-1; 9 bases agree with TRBD2. V shed 0 bases, J shed 7 bases, and the junction held 13 bases outside the gene matches. Germline V gene data show CDR1 as MGHRA and CDR2 as YSYEKL. The CDR3 consists of 18 residues. CDR3 residues: CASSQDPEGIAGANEQFF. The DNA for the CDR3 is TGCGCCAGCAGCCAAGATCCGGAGGGGATAGCGGGGGCGAATGAGCAGTTCTTC.

The chain carries TRBV28 and TRBJ1-4; 7 bases match TRBD1. The CDR3 length is 14 residues. The trim removed 5 bases at V and 8 bases at J, leaving 8 bases unmatched. Germline lookup yields CDR1 MDHEN and CDR2 SYDVKM. CDR3 region: CASSPGAGGEKLFF. The CDR3 DNA reads as TGTGCCAGCAGTCCAGGGGCAGGGGGAGAAAAACTGTTTTTT.

This CDR3 is CASSSDSSYEQYF. The DNA for the CDR3 is TGTGCCAGCAGCTCCGACAGCTCCTACGAGCAGTACTTC. The rearrangement joins TRBV21-1 to TRBJ2-7; the D segment call TRBD1 is taken from the table without a DNA check. TRBV21-1 represents a pseudogene. The CDR3 sequence is 13 residues long.